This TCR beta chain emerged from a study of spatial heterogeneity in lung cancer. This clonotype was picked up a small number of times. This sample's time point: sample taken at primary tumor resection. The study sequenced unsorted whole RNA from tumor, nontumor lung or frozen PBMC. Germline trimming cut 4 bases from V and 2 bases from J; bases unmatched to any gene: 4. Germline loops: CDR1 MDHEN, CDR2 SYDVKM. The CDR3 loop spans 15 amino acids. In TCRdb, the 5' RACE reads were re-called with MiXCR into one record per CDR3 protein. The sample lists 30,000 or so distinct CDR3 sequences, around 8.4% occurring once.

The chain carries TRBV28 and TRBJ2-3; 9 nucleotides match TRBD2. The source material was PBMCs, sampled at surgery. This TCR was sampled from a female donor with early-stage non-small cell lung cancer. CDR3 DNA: TGTGCCAGCAGTTCCCGCGGGAGGGTCACAGATACGCAGTATTTT. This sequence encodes CASSSRGRVTDTQYF.